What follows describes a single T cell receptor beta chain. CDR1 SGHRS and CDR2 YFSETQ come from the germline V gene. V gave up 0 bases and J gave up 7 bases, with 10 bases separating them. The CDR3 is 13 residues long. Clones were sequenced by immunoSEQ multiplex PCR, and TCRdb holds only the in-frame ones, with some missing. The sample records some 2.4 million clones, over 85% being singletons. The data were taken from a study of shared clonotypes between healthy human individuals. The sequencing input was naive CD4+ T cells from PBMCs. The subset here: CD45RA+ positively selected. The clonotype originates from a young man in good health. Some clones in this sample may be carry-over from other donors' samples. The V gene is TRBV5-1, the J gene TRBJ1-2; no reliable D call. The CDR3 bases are TGCGCCAGCAGCTTGGTTACGGCGGGTGGCTACACCTTC. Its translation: CASSLVTAGGYTF. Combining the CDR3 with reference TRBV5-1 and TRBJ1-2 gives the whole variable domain KAGVTQTPRYLIKTRGQQVTLSCSPISGHRSVSWYQQTPGQGLQFLFEYFSETQRNKGNFPGRFSGRQFSNSRSEMNVSTLELGDSALYLCASSLVTAGGYTFGSGTRLTVV.